These 6 T cell receptor beta chains share one sample of origin, sequenced in a study of shared clonotypes between healthy human individuals. Sequencing used immunoSEQ multiplex PCR; TCRdb keeps in-frame clones, though not all of them. The table shows about 450,000 clones, with 70% to 80% occurring only once. The sequenced material came from PBMCs. The receptors come from a woman in her forties in good health. Some clones in this sample may be carry-over from other donors' samples.

The chain combines TRBV7-2 with TRBJ2-7, with 8 positions matching TRBD2. V gave up 5 bases and J gave up 7 bases; unmatched junction bases: 13. This CDR3 region has 15 residues. Germline V gene lookup returns CDR1 SGHTA and CDR2 FQGNSA. DNA for the CDR3: TGTGCCAGCAGCCCGAGCGGGGGAGCCTTGGGGGAGCAGTACTTC. This codes for CASSPSGGALGEQYF.

The rearrangement uses TRBV5-8 and TRBJ2-3, with TRBD2 matching 8 bases. J was trimmed by 2 bases and V by 3 bases; bases with no gene match: 5. The CDR3 contains 15 residues. Germline CDR1 is SGHTS and CDR2 is YDEGEE. The CDR3 sequence: CASSSAGGFTDTQYF. In DNA, the CDR3 is TGTGCCAGCAGCTCTGCGGGAGGATTCACAGATACGCAGTATTTT.

This clone has a single count. V gene TRBV2 combines with J gene TRBJ2-5; 7 bases are a match to TRBD2. The CDR3 length is 13 residues. The V gene's germline CDR1 is SNHLY and CDR2 FYNNEI. The junction had 6 bases not matched to a gene; V was cut back by 6 bases and J by 5 bases. This chain's CDR3 is CASRGGEFETQYF. The CDR3 nucleotides are TGTGCCAGCAGGGGGGGGGAGTTCGAGACCCAGTACTTC. The variable domain in full, with the rest retrieved from reference TRBV2 and TRBJ2-5, is EPEVTQTPSHQVTQMGQEVILRCVPISNHLYFYWYRQILGQKVEFLVSFYNNEISEKSEIFDDQFSVERPDGSNFTLKIRSTKLEDSAMYFCASRGGEFETQYFGPGTRLLVL.

A single count supports this clone. The V call is TRBV5-6, the J call TRBJ2-3; TRBD2 matches at 12 bases. CDR1 and CDR2 from the germline V gene are SGHDT and YYEEEE. The CDR3 covers 18 residues. V shed 3 bases, J shed 3 bases, and the junction held 11 bases outside the gene matches. The CDR3 spells CASSSTSGRRIRTDTQYF. In DNA form, the CDR3 reads TGTGCCAGCAGCTCCACTAGCGGGAGGAGGATCAGAACAGATACGCAGTATTTT.

The rearrangement uses TRBV5-1 and TRBJ2-5; 7 nucleotides match TRBD1. Trimming removed 1 base from V and 2 bases from J; junction bases left unmatched: 2. Germline assignment: CDR1 SGHRS and CDR2 YFSETQ. This CDR3 has 14 amino acids. CDR3 bases: TGCGCCAGCAGCTTGATGGGACAGCAAGAGACCCAGTACTTC. Protein: CASSLMGQQETQYF.

V is TRBV7-3 and J is TRBJ2-3, with no clear D. Trimming shortened V by 1 base and J by 11 bases, and 13 bases separated the two germline ends. The CDR3 loop spans 13 amino acids. Per germline, CDR1 SGHTA and CDR2 FQGTGA. CDR3 coding DNA: TGTGCCAGCAGCTTAAATGGTATAGCCGGGCAGTATTTT. Translating gives CASSLNGIAGQYF.